Only one count was recorded for the clone carrying this T cell receptor (beta chain). The data were obtained in a study of OX40 agonist ivuxolimab in advanced cancers. Using immunoSEQ multiplex PCR, the repertoire was profiled, and TCRdb retains in-frame clones only, with some absent. Of roughly 70,000 clones listed, roughly nine tenths are singletons. V shed 11 bases and J shed 1 base, with 16 bases lying between them. The CDR3 sequence is 14 residues long. Germline CDR1 reads LNHDA; CDR2 reads SQIVND (reference sequence). The sample was CD4+ or CD8+ T cells sorted from blood, taken in a trial of the OX40 agonist ivuxolimab. The chain uses TRBV19 and TRBJ2-3; a possible D gene is TRBD1 (5 bases). The sequence derives from an adult with an advanced solid tumor such as melanoma, head and neck, liver or kidney cancer. In DNA form, the CDR3 reads TGTGCCGATGTTGCAGGGATACGCACAGATACGCAGTATTTT. This sequence encodes CADVAGIRTDTQYF.